The text below deals with one TCR beta chain. The antigen this receptor binds is unknown. Base qualities are not recorded, but no much larger clone differs from it by a single base. V is reduced by 1 base and J by 7 bases, leaving a spacing of 20 bases between them. Including the terminal cysteine and phenylalanine, the CDR3 comprises 17 residues. The kept DNA is CDR3 alone, 51 bases in frame from the first base. According to the germline V gene, CDR1 reads SGHTA and CDR2 reads FQGTGA. The data belong to a study of cytomegalovirus exposure and HLA in healthy donors (dated by TCRdb to about 2017). Background on the whole study: An earlier analysis of several hundred of the donors reported 250 to 350 Gb of sequence data and some 120 million unique TCR beta sequences from some 180 million T cells. The study profiled the T cell repertoires of fewer than 850 subjects by immunosequencing and related them to cytomegalovirus serostatus. In a later genetic analysis, genome-wide SNP genotypes for about 55% of the roughly 670 donors were used, and that subset was treated as a discovery cohort. A separate validation cohort of about 110 different subjects was used in addition to the 666-subject first cohort. The number of donors typed differed by locus, with 629-630 for A, B, C, DRB1 and DQB1, 522 for DQA1, over 600 for DPA1, and under 490 for DPB1. Donor age, sex, ethnicity and CMV serostatus were compiled alongside the repertoire data. An earlier analysis of more than 450 of the donors used high-throughput TCR beta sequencing to judge whether each TCR beta V gene segment behaved as functional or pseudogenic. To predict cytomegalovirus infection status, the study brought together high-throughput TCR immunosequencing, statistical association of individual TCRs with disease status, and machine learning. The later analysis used no new phenotypic data to find candidate immune exposures, relying instead on TCR beta sequences and their occurrence across donors. The study aimed to test whether signatures of past pathogen exposure could be identified by cataloging public T cell receptors. Roughly 5 DR-DQ haplotypes were handled as single units for association and clustering, since linkage in the cohort was strong. A later analysis re-examined previously published TCR beta repertoires from roughly 720 donors and added high-resolution HLA genotyping to investigate patterns of TCR occurrence. Of the roughly 400 genotyped donors, 81% fell in the genetic ancestry cluster associated with self-reported Caucasian donors. An early release covering over 500 HLA-typed donors comprised about 310 gigabases of sequencing data and roughly 85 million unique TCR sequences. HLA typing covered class I and class II loci at four-digit resolution. Among approximately 370 genotyped donors of the cohort, an average of roughly 230,000 unique TCR beta nucleotide sequences was sequenced per donor, of which about 18% were non-productive. All discovery cohort repertoires had been generated using a single sequencing platform. What the research found in general, with its limitations: Three of the identified cytomegalovirus-associated TCR beta chains were confirmed in vitro to be specific for cytomegalovirus antigens. For the cohort, immune exposure information was limited to CMV serostatus. A further reported finding was that TCR beta sequences accurately predicted the HLA-A and HLA-B alleles for most subjects in the first cohort. In a later analysis, several top co-occurrence clusters were reported to appear linked to parvovirus B19, influenza, CMV and Epstein-Barr virus. Assigning TCR associations to individual alleles was difficult when HLA alleles, especially DR and DQ, strongly co-occurred. The authors suggested that the approach could potentially be generalized to other disease states and immunological phenotypes. Broadly in line with IMGT annotations, most TCR beta V segments showed up in productive rearrangements about 87% or about 30% of the time in an earlier analysis of roughly 590 of the donors. A later genetic analysis associated a missense DCLRE1C variant with V-gene and J-gene trimming of TCR beta chains, and an independent cohort replicated the association. The study listed approximately 150 TCR beta chains as associated with cytomegalovirus. In a later analysis, TCR association rates were found to vary across HLA loci, with the most associated TCRs seen for DRB1 alleles and the fewest for HLA-C alleles. A later genetic analysis reported fewer N-insertions in productive TCRs among donors in an Asian-associated ancestry cluster than the approximately 670-donor mean. A later analysis found that most CMV-associated TCR beta chains appeared HLA-restricted, with HLA associations seemingly driven largely by CMV exposure. Compared with equally common non-associated chains, HLA-associated TCR beta chains in a later analysis were more clonally expanded and had lower generation probabilities. The cohort was sequenced for TCR beta chains only, and without alpha or paired-chain data the features that could be detected were limited. While some public TCRs were present in many individuals, most TCR sequences turned up only very rarely across donors. In both the original and validation cohorts, the classifier was reported to diagnose cytomegalovirus status with high specificity and sensitivity. Correlated functional status among segregating V segments might be attributable to linkage disequilibrium, but an unknown experimental factor could not be ruled out. The 87-base-pair reads could not distinguish some IMGT-functional V segments, including TRBV6-2 and TRBV6-3, so those segments were excluded. HLA typing was unavailable for some donors at each locus, so association tests used only the typed subset. A later analysis associated about 17,000 TCR beta sequences with specific HLA alleles at a false discovery rate of 0.05. Roughly uniform sequencing depth across donors was assumed in presence/absence analyses, although this assumption may not hold. A group of highly shared sequence variants was considered likely to be a technical artifact of the sequencing pipeline. Fewer than 20 rarely observed V segments, including chromosome 9 orphons, were excluded from the earlier analysis of some 590 of the donors because counts were too low.

The library was prepared using the immunoSEQ multiplex PCR assay. For the multiplex PCR, a mixture combining 60 forward primers for TCR Vbeta segments and 13 reverse primers for TCR Jbeta segments was used. A multiplex PCR assay on genomic DNA amplified the CDR3 region of rearranged TCR beta genes. The amplified TCR beta libraries were sequenced on the Illumina HiSeq System as 87-base-pair reads. Processing in the source paper ran as follows. A later analysis counted 65 million to 90 million unique TCR beta chains across the 700 or so repertoires, and 10 million to 12 million of these chains were shared by at least two donors. To remove PCR and sequencing errors, raw reads were error-corrected and collapsed into unique sequences using a nearest-neighbor algorithm that merged closely related sequences. Alignment of CDR3 sequences to IMGT reference sequences was used to assign V, D and J gene segments. For a sequence to be retained, at least a six-nucleotide match to both a V gene segment and a J gene segment was required. Rearrangements were classified as productive when the CDR3 lacked stop codons and remained in frame with V and J, and all other rearrangements were classified as non-productive. Following IMGT convention, CDR3 was defined as the stretch from the second conserved V-encoded cysteine to the conserved J-encoded phenylalanine. The earlier analysis of some 580 of the donors excluded any sequence lacking an unambiguous match to a single V gene segment. In an earlier analysis of several hundred of the donors, a V segment was called functional when productive rearrangements were above 56.7%, and segregating when the standard deviation between donors exceeded 5%. A statistical classification framework was built for diagnosing cytomegalovirus status from the catalog of TCR beta chain sequences. In a later analysis, TCR nucleotide sequences were compared against IMGT/GENE-DB human TR gene sequences so that V and J genes could be assigned. The TCRdist pipeline was used in a later analysis to assign CDR3 sequences and most-parsimonious VDJ recombination scenarios. A later analysis defined each TCR beta chain by its CDR3 amino acid sequence plus V-gene family, and excluded reads lacking a unique V-gene family. A later analysis removed 550 to 700 highly shared, low-generation-probability nucleotide sequences to deal with suspected cross-contamination and a sequencing artifact. For each public chain, a later analysis derived a clonal expansion index from normalized ranks of inferred template counts within each repertoire. Generation probabilities in a later analysis came from a VDJ recombination model fitted to out-of-frame rearrangements, and those results were checked against IGoR. Hypergeometric tests were used in a later analysis to score TCR-TCR, TCR-HLA and TCR-CMV co-occurrence, with a repertoire-size bias correction applied to the TCR pairs. To estimate false discovery rates, a later analysis permuted the HLA or CMV assignments 20 times. In a later analysis, co-occurring TCRs were grouped with DBSCAN, and TCRdist sequence similarity was added when clustering was performed within HLA-allele-positive subsets. Repertoires with fewer than 30,000 or more than 120,000 public chains, plus five repertoires with anomalous nucleotide sharing, were excluded from co-occurrence clustering. This immuneACCESS table, as held by TCRdb, lists in-frame sequences with V and J called but not all clones. Of the missing ones, under half trace to an unresolved V gene in checked studies; the others have no known cause. The V and J calls and the clone size are those of that table, but D and trimming were determined from the DNA. The sample contains roughly 98,000 clones, over 60% of them found a single time. Approximately 8% of the sample belongs to the ten largest clones.

The cohort consisted of 650 to 700 healthy bone marrow donors. Cohort members were all nominally healthy when sampled, although unrecorded immune exposures were likely present. The donor was CMV seronegative and was included in the group of over 300 seronegative cohort members. Each donor provided a peripheral blood sample, and peripheral blood mononuclear cells were used for TCR beta sequencing. Genomic DNA was extracted from the blood cell samples with the Qiagen DNeasy Blood Extraction Kit. This chain joins TRBV7-3 to TRBJ2-4, and TRBD1 may be the D gene, going by 5 matching bases. The TCR originated in a female donor in good health and CMV-seronegative. Source material: PBMCs. The CDR3: CASSLIGAAGKDNIQYF. The DNA reads TGTGCCAGCAGCTTAATTGGGGCGGCAGGGAAAGATAACATTCAGTACTTC.